There are many counts of the clone carrying this T cell receptor (beta chain). Its antigen is as yet unknown. Trimming cost V 5 bases and J 4 bases, with 14 bases left between them. The CDR3 runs 13 residues. Germline V gene data show CDR1 as GTSNPN and CDR2 as SVGIG (reference sequence). This sample was included in a study of T cells in Graves' hyperthyroidism and ophthalmopathy. General study points: Most clonotypes expanded in thyroid above 0.001 were likewise present in blood.

Diagnostic assessment was based on clinical symptoms, serum thyroxine and TRAb, thyroid ultrasound and orbital computed tomography. Amplification yielded TCR beta CDR3 regions, with RNA transcripts as the source. An initial round of RT-PCR targeting the TCR CDR3 relied on the HTBI primer set. TCRdb reprocessed the multiplex PCR reads with MiXCR, giving one entry per CDR3 protein. The table includes around 300,000 distinct CDR3 sequences, roughly an eighth detected once. This TCR was recovered from a woman in her thirties or forties with Graves' hyperthyroidism. Sequenced sample: blood. This chain links TRBV30 with TRBJ1-1, with a weak D call TRBD1 (5 bases). The CDR3 DNA reads TGTGCCTGGGGCCATGGGGGGGGCACTGAAGCTTTCTTT. Translating gives CAWGHGGGTEAFF.